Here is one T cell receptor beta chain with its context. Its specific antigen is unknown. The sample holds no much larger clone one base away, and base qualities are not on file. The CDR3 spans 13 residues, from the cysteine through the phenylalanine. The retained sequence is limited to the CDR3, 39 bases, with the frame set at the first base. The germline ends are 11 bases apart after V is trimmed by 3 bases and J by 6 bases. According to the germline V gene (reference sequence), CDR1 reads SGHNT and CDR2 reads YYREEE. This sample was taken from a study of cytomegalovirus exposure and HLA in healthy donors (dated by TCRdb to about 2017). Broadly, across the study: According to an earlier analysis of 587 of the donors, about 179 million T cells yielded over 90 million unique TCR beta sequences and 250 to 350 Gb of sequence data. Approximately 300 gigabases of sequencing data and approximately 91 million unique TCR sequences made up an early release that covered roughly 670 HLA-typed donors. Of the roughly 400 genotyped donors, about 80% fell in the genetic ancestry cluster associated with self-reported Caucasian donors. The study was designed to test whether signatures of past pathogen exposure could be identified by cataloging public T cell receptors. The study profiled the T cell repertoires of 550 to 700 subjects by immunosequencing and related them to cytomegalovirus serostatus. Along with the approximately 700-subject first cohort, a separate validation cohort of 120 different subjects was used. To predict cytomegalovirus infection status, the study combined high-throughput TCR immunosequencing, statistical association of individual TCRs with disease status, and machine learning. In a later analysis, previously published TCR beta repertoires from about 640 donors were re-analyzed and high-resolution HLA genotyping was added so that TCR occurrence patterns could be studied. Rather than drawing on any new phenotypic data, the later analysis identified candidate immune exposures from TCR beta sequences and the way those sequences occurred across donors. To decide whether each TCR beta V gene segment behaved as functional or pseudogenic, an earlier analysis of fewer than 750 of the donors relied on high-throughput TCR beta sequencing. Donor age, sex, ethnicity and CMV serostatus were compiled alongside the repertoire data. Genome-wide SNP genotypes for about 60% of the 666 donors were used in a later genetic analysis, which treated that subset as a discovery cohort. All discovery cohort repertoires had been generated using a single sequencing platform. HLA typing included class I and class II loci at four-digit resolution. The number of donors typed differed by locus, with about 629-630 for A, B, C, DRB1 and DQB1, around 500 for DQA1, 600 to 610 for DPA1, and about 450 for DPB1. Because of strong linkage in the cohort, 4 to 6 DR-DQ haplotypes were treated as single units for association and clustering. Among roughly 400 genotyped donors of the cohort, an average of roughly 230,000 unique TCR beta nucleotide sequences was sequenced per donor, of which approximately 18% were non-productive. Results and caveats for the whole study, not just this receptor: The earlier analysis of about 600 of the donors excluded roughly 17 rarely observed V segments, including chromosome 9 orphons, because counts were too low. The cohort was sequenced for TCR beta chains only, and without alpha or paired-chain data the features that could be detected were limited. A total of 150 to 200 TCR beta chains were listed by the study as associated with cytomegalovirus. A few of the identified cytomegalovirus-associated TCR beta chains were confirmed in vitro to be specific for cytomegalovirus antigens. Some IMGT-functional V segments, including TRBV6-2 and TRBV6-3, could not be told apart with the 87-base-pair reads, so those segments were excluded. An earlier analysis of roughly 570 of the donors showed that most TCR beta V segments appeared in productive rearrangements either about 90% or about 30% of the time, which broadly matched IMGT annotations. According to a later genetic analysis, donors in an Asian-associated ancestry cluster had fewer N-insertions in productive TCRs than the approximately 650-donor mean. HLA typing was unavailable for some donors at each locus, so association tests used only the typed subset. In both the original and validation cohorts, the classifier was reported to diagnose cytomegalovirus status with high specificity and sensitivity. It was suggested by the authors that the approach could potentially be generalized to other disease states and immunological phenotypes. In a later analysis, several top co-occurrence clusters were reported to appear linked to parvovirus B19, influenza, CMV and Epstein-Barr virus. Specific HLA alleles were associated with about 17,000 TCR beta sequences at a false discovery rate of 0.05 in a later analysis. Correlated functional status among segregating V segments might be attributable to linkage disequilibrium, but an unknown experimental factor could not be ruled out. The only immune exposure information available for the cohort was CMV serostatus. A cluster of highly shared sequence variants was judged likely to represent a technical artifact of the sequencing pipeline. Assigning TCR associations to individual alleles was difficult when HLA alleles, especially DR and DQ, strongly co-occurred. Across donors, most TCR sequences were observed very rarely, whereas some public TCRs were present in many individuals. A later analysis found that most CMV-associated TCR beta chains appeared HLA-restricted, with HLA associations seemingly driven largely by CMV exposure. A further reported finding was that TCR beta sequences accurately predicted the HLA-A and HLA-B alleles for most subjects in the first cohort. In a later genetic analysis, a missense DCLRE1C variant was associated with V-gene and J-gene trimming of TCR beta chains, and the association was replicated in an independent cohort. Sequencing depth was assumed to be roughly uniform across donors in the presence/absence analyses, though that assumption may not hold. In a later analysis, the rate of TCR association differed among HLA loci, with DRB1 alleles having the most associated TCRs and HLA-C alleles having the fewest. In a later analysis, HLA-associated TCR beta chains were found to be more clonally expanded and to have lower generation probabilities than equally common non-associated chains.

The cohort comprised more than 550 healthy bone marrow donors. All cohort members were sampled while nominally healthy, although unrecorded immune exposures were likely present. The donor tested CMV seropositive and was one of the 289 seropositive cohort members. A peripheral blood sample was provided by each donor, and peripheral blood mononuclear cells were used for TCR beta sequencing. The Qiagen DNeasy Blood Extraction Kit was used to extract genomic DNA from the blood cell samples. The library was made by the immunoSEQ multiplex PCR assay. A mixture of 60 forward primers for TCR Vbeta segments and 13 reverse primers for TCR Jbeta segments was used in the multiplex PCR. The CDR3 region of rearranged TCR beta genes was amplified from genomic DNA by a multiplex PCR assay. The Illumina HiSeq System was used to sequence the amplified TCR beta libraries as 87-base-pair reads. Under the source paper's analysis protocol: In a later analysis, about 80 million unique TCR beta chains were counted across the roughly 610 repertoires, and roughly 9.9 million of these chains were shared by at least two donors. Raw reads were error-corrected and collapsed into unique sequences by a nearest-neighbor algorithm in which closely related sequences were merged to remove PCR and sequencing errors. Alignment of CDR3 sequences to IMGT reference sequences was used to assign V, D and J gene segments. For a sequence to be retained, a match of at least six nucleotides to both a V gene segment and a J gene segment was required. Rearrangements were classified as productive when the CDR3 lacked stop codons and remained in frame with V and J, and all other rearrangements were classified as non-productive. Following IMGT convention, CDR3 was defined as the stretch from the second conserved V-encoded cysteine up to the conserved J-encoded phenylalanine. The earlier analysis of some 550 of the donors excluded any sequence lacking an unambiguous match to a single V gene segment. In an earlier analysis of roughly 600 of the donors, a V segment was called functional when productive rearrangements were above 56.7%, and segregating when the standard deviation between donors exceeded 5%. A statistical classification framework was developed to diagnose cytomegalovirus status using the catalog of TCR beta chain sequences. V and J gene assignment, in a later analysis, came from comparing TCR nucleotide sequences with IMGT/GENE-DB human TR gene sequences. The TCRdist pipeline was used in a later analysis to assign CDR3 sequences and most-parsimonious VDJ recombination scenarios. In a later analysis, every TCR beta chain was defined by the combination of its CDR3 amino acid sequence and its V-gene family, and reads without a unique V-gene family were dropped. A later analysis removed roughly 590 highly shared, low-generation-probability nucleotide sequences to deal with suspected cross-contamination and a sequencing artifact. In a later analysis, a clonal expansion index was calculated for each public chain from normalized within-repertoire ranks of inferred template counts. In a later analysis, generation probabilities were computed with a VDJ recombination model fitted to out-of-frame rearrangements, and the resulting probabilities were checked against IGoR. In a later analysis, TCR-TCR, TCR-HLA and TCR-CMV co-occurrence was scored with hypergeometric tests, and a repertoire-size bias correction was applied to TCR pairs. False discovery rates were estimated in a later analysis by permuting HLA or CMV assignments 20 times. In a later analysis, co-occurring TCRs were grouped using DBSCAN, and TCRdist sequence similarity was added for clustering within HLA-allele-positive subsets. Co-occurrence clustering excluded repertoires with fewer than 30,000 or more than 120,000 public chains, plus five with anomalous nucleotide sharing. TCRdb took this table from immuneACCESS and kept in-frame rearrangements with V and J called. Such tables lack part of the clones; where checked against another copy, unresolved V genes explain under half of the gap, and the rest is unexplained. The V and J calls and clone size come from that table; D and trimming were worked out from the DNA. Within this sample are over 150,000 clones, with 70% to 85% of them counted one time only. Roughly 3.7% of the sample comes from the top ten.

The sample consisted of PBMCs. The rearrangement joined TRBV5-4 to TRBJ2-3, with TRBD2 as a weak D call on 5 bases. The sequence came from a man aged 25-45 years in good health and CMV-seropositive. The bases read TGTGCCAGCAGCTCCGGGGTGGAGGATACGCAGTATTTT. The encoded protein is CASSSGVEDTQYF.